This T cell receptor beta chain stems from a study of shared clonotypes between healthy human individuals. A remark on this clone: What it binds is not known.

The repertoire was sequenced with immunoSEQ multiplex PCR; TCRdb's copy has only in-frame clones and lacks some. The sample gives around 320,000 clones, roughly 84% of which show up once; about 16% is in the top ten. Points from the study as a whole: Generation probabilities were higher for clonotypes shared across all four sorted-subset donors than for unshared ones. Sample collection involved blood only; tissue repertoires are likely different. Richness estimates generally favored naive over memory subsets.

Sequencing input: memory CD8+ T cells sorted from blood. This sample's subset: CD45RO+ cells pooled with CCR7-negative TemRA cells. This clonotype was obtained from a man between 18 and 29 years old in good health.

The CDR3 protein is CASRGPINTGELFF. CDR3 in DNA: TGTGCCAGCAGGGGACCGATCAACACCGGGGAGCTGTTTTTT. The rearrangement links TRBV13 to TRBJ2-2; D may correspond to TRBD1 or TRBD2 (5 bases each). The V and J ends lost 6 bases and 2 bases respectively, with 10 bases between them. Germline CDR1 is PRHDT and CDR2 is FYEKMQ (reference sequence). CDR3 length: 14 amino acids.